The TCR beta chain under discussion was sequenced for a study of cytomegalovirus exposure and HLA in healthy donors. Turning to this clone: Its antigen is unidentified. At one of its ends the junction is not consistent with the germline gene, which may arise from a read error.

Points from the study as a whole: In a later analysis, common viral pathogens appeared linked to several of the most significant clusters. In a later analysis, CMV-associated beta chains were mostly HLA-associated, it appeared.

Germline V CDR1 and CDR2: ENHRY, SYGVKD. The CDR3 totals 14 residues. Primers for the PCR totalled 60 Vbeta and 13 Jbeta. Clones were sequenced by immunoSEQ multiplex PCR, and TCRdb holds only the in-frame ones, with some missing. The table includes about 220,000 clones, roughly 87% detected once. Sample: PBMCs. This clonotype was sampled from a woman between 35 and 50 years old in good health and CMV-seropositive. This chain joins TRBV10-3 and TRBJ1-1; D remains unclear. CDR3 in DNA: TGTGCCATCAGTCCAACAGTGACGAACGCTGAAGCTTTCTTT. The encoded protein is CAISPTVTNAEAFF.